Included here is one T cell receptor (beta chain) sequence, with context. Its antigen is still unknown. These data belong to a study of response to subunit inactivated influenza vaccine. Study-level points and caveats: The authors offered the suggestion that each seasonal influenza vaccination recruits few new T cells.

This CDR3 has 16 amino acids. V shed 0 bases and J 6 bases; nucleotides not matched to a gene: 10. The germline gives CDR1 LNHNV, CDR2 YYDKDF (reference sequence). Via MiXCR, TCRdb re-called the RT-PCR reads, giving one row per CDR3 protein. The sample lists around 570,000 distinct CDR3 sequences; about 11% were seen once. These records were also assigned to another study, of T cells expressing NK-cell markers. From that paper: A 5'RACE template switching approach incorporating UMIs was used to make TCR beta cDNA. Dominant NKG2C+ clonotypes in roughly 6 donors made up about 1.0-8% of CD8+ T cells. The CD3+CD56-NKG2C+ fraction was also led by these clonotypes in a handful of donors. HCMV specificity of expanded NKG2C+ T cell clones remained unclear.

The sample was PBMCs from blood, taken on the day of vaccination. The TCR originated in a man aged 50 to 60 who received an inactivated influenza vaccine. This sequence joins TRBV15 and TRBJ2-7; TRBD2 agrees at 8 bases. CDR3 DNA sequence: TGTGCCACCAGCAGAGATGGGGGGACTAGGCTCGGCGAGCAGTACTTC. It specifies CATSRDGGTRLGEQYF.